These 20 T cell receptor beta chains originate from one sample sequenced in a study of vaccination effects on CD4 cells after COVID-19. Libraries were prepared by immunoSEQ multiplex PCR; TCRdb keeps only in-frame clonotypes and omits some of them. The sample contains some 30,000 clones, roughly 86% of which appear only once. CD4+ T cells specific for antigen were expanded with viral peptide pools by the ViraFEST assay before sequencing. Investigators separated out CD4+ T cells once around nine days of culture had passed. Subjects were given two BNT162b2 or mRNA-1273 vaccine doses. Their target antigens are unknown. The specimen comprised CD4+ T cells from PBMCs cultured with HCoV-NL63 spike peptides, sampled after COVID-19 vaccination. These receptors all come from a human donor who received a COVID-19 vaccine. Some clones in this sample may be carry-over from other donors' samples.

The CDR3 loop is CASSSQTSGANVLTF. CDR3 DNA sequence: TGCGCCAGCAGCTCACAGACCTCTGGGGCCAACGTCCTGACTTTC. The rearrangement links TRBV5-1 to TRBJ2-6; no reliable D call. Germline V gene data show CDR1 as SGHRS and CDR2 as YFSETQ. CDR3 length equals 15 residues. The V end lost 3 bases, the J end lost 0 bases, and 7 bases lay between the germline ends.

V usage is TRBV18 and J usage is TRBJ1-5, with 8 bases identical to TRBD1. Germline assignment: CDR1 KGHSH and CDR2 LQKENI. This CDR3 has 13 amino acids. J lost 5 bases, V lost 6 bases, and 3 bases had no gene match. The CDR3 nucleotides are TGTGCCAGCTCCCAGGGGGCCGATCAGCCCCAGCATTTT. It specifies CASSQGADQPQHF.

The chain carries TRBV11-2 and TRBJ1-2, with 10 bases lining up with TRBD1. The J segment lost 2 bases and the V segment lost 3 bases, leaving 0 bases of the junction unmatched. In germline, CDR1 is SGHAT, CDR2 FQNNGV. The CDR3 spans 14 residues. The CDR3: CASSLGQGNYGYTF. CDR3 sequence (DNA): TGTGCCAGCAGCTTGGGACAGGGGAACTATGGCTACACCTTC.

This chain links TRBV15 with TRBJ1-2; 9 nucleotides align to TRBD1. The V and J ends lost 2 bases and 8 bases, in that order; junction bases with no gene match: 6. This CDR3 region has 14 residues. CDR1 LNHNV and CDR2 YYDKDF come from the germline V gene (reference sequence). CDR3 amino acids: CATSRSMTGGGYTF. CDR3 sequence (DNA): TGTGCCACCAGCAGATCTATGACAGGGGGAGGCTACACCTTC.

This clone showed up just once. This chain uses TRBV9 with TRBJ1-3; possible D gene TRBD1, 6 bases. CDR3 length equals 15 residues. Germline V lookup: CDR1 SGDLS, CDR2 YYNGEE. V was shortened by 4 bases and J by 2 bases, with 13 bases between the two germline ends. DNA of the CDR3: TGTGCCAGCAGCCCGGGGAACAGGGCTGGAAACACCATATATTTT. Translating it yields CASSPGNRAGNTIYF.

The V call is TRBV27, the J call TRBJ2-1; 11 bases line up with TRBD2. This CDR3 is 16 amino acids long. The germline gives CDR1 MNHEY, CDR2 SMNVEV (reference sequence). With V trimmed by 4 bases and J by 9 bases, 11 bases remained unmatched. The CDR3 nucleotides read TGTGCCAGCAGTTCCATAGCGGGGGGGCTTGGGAGTGAGCAGTTCTTC. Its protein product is CASSSIAGGLGSEQFF.

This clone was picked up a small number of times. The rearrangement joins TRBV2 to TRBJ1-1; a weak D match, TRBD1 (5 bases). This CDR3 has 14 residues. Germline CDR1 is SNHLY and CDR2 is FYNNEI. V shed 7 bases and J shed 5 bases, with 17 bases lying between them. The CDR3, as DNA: TGTGCCAGCAAGCGGGCAGGGAAGGGAACTGAAGCTTTCTTT. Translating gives CASKRAGKGTEAFF.

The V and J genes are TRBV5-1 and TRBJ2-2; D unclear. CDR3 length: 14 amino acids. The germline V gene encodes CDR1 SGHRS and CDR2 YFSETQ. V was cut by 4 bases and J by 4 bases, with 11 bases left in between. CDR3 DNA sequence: TGCGCCAGCAGCCGGTTGAGTGGCACCGGGGAGCTGTTTTTT. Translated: CASSRLSGTGELFF.

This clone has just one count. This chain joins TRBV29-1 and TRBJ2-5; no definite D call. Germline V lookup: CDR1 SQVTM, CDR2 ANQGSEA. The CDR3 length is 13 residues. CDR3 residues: CSLRISARETQYF. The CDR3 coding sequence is TGCAGTCTAAGAATCAGTGCTCGGGAGACCCAGTACTTC.

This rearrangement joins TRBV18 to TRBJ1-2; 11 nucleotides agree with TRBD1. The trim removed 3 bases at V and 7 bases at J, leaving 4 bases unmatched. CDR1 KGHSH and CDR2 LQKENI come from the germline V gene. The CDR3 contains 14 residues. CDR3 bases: TGTGCCAGCTCACCCCGGACAGGGGGCTCTGGCTACACCTTC. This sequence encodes CASSPRTGGSGYTF.

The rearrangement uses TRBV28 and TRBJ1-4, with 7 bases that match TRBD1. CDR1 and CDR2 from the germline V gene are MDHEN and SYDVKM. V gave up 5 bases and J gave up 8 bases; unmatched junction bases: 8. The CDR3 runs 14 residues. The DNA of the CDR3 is TGTGCCAGCAGTCCAGGGGGGCCGGGGGAAAAACTGTTTTTT. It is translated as CASSPGGPGEKLFF.

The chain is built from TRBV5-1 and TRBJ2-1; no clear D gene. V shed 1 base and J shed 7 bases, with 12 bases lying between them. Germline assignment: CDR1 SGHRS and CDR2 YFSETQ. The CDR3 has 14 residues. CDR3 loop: CASSLSQLRNEQFF. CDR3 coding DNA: TGCGCCAGCAGCTTGTCGCAGCTTAGGAATGAGCAGTTCTTC.

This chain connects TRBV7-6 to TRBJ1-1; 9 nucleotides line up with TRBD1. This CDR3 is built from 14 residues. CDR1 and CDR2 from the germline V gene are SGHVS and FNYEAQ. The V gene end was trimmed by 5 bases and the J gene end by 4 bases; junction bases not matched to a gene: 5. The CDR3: CASSGQGRFTEAFF. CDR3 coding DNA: TGTGCCAGCAGCGGACAGGGGCGTTTCACTGAAGCTTTCTTT.

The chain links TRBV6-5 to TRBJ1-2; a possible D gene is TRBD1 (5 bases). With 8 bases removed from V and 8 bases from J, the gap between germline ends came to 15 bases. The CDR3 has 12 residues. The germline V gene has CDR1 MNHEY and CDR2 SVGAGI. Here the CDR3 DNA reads TGTGCCAGCGGAGGGGACTGGGGCGGCTACACCTTC. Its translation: CASGGDWGGYTF.

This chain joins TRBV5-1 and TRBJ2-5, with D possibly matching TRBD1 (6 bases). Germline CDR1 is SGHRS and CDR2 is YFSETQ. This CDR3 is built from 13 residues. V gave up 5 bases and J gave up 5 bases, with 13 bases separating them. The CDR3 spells CASRLQGEETQYF. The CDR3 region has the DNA TGCGCCAGCAGATTACAGGGAGAGGAGACCCAGTACTTC. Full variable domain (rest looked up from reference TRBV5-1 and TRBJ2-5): KAGVTQTPRYLIKTRGQQVTLSCSPISGHRSVSWYQQTPGQGLQFLFEYFSETQRNKGNFPGRFSGRQFSNSRSEMNVSTLELGDSALYLCASRLQGEETQYFGPGTRLLVL.

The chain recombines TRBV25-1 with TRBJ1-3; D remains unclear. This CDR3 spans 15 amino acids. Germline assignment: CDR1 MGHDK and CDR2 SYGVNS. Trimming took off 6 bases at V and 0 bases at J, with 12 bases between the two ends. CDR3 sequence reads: CASRDARSSGNTIYF. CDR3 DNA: TGTGCCAGCAGAGATGCACGAAGCTCTGGAAACACCATATATTTT.

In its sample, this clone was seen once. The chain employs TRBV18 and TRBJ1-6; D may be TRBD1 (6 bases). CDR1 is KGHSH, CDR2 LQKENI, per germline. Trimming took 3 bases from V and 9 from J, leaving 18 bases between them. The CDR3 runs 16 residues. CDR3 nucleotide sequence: TGTGCCAGCTCACCCTCTGGGACATTAAACGGTTCACCCCTCCACTTT. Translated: CASSPSGTLNGSPLHF.

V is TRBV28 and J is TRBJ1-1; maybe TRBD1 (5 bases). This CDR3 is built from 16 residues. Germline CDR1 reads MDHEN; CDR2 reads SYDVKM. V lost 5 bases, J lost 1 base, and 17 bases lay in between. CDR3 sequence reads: CASSPPPRGGNTEAFF. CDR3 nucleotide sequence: TGTGCCAGCAGTCCACCCCCACGCGGGGGGAACACTGAAGCTTTCTTT.

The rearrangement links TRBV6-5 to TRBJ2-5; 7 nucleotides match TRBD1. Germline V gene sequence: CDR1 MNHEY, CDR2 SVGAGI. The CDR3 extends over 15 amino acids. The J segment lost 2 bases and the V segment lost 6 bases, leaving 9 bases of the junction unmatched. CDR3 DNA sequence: TGTGCCAGCAGAAAGTTAGGACAGGAACAAGAGACCCAGTACTTC. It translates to CASRKLGQEQETQYF.

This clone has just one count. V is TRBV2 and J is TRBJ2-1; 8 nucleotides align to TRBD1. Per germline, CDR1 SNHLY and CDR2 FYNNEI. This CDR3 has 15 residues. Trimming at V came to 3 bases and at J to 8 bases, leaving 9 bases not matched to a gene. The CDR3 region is CASSDRGLPGDEQFF. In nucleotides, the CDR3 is TGTGCCAGCAGTGACAGGGGGCTCCCTGGCGATGAGCAGTTCTTC.